A selection of T cell receptor beta chains follows, all from one sample in a study of cytomegalovirus exposure and HLA in healthy donors. Using immunoSEQ multiplex PCR, the repertoire was profiled, and TCRdb retains in-frame clones only, with some absent. In the table there are around 170,000 clones, over 65% of which are singletons. Sequencing used PBMCs. Receptors were obtained from a man aged 18 to 29 in good health and CMV-seronegative. CDR3s leave out the opening cysteine and the closing phenylalanine or tryptophan.

>TRBJ2-3|TRBV6-6
ASSYVWQGSTDTQY
>TRBJ2-7|TRBV5-4
ASSLRGQGDSYEQY
>TRBJ2-3|TRBV7-9
ASSLVSTGRTDTQY
>TRBJ1-1|TRBV2
ASTRAGGNTEAF
>TRBJ1-1|TRBV6-4
ASSDRTGAGVTEAF
>TRBJ2-1|TRBV6-6
ASSYSFLANEQF
>TRBJ2-3|TRBV6-1
ASQGQGVEDTQY
>TRBJ1-2|TRBV6-1
AGLRSRGYGYT
>TRBJ2-2|TRBV5-4
ASRPGTSGGLVDTGELF
>TRBJ2-3|TRBV7-9
ASSLYGGSTDTQY
>TRBJ2-3|TRBV5-4
ASSSRTRNTDTQY
>TRBJ2-6|TRBV6-1
ASSKTSTGANVLT
>TRBJ1-1|TRBV11-2
ASSLDRGGGEAF
>TRBJ2-1|TRBV5-1
ASSPARRGGQPINEQF
>TRBJ2-7|TRBV27
ASSLRNSGSSYEQY
>TRBJ2-5|TRBV7-6
ASSLEGQRLGTQY
>TRBJ2-7|TRBV5-6
ASSLAEYEQY
>TRBJ2-6|TRBV12-5
ASGLTGRAGANVLT
>TRBJ2-3|TRBV13
ASSFVLAGSTDTQY
>TRBJ2-2|TRBV18
ASSRLAGGLNTGELF
>TRBJ1-2|TRBV5-1
ASSFDRQYGYT
>TRBJ1-1|TRBV11-2
ASSSGTGTEAF
>TRBJ1-2|TRBV29-1
SVALDRAYGYT
>TRBJ1-2|TRBV29-1
SAGTGPPNYGYT
>TRBJ1-5|TRBV15
ATSRGDRGQPQH
>TRBJ2-2|TRBV30
AWRELAGDTGELF
>TRBJ1-2|TRBV7-9
ASSLDRGHGYT
>TRBJ2-1|TRBV9
ASSVWQYNEQF
>TRBJ1-1|TRBV7-2
AGSFPGHSNTEAF
>TRBJ2-1|TRBV6-1
ASSELAGGYNEQF
>TRBJ2-2|TRBV7-2
ASSLSGVERLF
>TRBJ1-3|TRBV7-8
ASRLTGVGSGNTIY
>TRBJ1-6|TRBV7-8
ASSPGNSPLH
>TRBJ2-1|TRBV9
ASSVAVTSGRYEQF
>TRBJ2-1|TRBV7-2
ASSFPTAYNEQF
>TRBJ2-5|TRBV5-1
ASSLPGQKETQY
>TRBJ1-2|TRBV9
ASSVGGDYGYT
>TRBJ1-3|TRBV7-2
ASSPLGSGNTIY
>TRBJ2-7|TRBV6-5
ASSYGGSYEQY
>TRBJ2-1|TRBV7-2
ASSTTLAANVAGEQF
>TRBJ2-5|TRBV9
ASSIGGQGTETQY
>TRBJ2-5|TRBV5-1
ASSLGVIGASGSGGETQY
>TRBJ1-5|TRBV18
ASSPEVSMYQPQH
>TRBJ1-5|TRBV18
ASSSGGGNQPQH
>TRBJ2-1|TRBV13
ASSPTGVPGGNEQF
>TRBJ1-1|TRBV7-8
ASSLSISSRETEAF
>TRBJ2-1|TRBV9
ASRELAGTTEQF
>TRBJ1-4|TRBV19
ASTPFGQGSEKLF
>TRBJ1-6|TRBV5-4
ASSADRGNSPLH
>TRBJ2-3|TRBV7-2
ASSPRAGARFSTDTQY
>TRBJ2-7|TRBV30
AWSPQGGEQY
>TRBJ2-1|TRBV4-3
ASSQDASGPYNEQF
>TRBJ2-2|TRBV5-1
ASGGITSGELF
>TRBJ1-1|TRBV5-6
ASSPDRGRRTEAF
>TRBJ2-7|TRBV18
ASSPRDRGEQY
>TRBJ2-7|TRBV5-4
ASSGDSSYEQY